Each of the 4 T cell receptor beta chains below was sequenced from the same sample in a study of blood T cell repertoires in COVID-19. This table comes from immunoSEQ multiplex PCR, and its TCRdb copy is limited to in-frame clones, with some not included. Of 140,000 or so clones in the sample, about 74% were seen once. Sequencing was performed on peripheral blood. The receptors derive from a man between 50 and 59 years old with acute or convalescent COVID-19.

The chain employs TRBV5-4 and TRBJ1-6; no clear D. The CDR3 totals 15 residues. The ends were cut back, 0 bases at V and 8 bases at J, with 12 bases in the middle. Germline CDR1 and CDR2: SGHNT and YYREEE (reference sequence). The CDR3 bases are TGTGCCAGCAGCTTGGTCGGGGTCTCGGATTCACCCCTCCACTTT. This codes for CASSLVGVSDSPLHF.

V usage is TRBV6-5 and J usage is TRBJ2-1, with D possibly being TRBD2 (5 bases). Germline loops: CDR1 MNHEY, CDR2 SVGAGI. This CDR3 comprises 12 residues. V gave up 10 bases and J gave up 5 bases, with 12 bases separating them. As DNA, the CDR3 is TGTGCCACCAGGCGGGCCAACAATGAGCAGTTCTTC. Its protein is CATRRANNEQFF.

The chain couples TRBV19 to TRBJ2-3; D is possibly TRBD2 (5 bases). CDR3 size: 14 residues. Trimming took 3 bases from V and 4 from J, leaving 11 bases between them. The germline CDR1 and CDR2 sequences are LNHDA and SQIVND (reference sequence). The CDR3 spells CASSMVGVADTQYF. As DNA, the CDR3 is TGTGCCAGTAGTATGGTCGGGGTTGCAGATACGCAGTATTTT.

A single count supports this clone. The chain recombines TRBV4-1 with TRBJ1-1, with unresolved D. There are 12 residues in the CDR3. The V and J ends lost 4 bases and 7 bases respectively, with 10 bases between them. The germline V gene has CDR1 MGHRA and CDR2 YSYEKL. The CDR3 nucleotides are TGCGCCAGCAGCCCCCCACGGGGTGAAGCTTTCTTT. It translates to CASSPPRGEAFF.